These 26 T cell receptor beta chains were sequenced from one sample in a study of cytomegalovirus exposure and HLA in healthy donors. Primers: 60 Vbeta forward and 13 Jbeta reverse. Here immunoSEQ multiplex PCR was the method, and the copy in TCRdb shows in-frame clones only, minus some. Of approximately 120,000 clones in the sample, less than 80% were seen once. The sequenced sample was PBMCs. These receptors originate from a woman aged 45-60 years in good health and CMV-seropositive.

J is TRBJ2-3 and V is TRBV5-1; tentatively, D is TRBD1 (6 bases). The germline CDR1 and CDR2 sequences are SGHRS and YFSETQ. Trimming left V 7 bases short and J 0 bases short, with 18 bases between. This CDR3 is 16 amino acids long. The CDR3 region is CASQPGVGYSTDTQYF. Written as DNA, the CDR3 is TGCGCCAGCCAGCCAGGGGTGGGTTATAGCACAGATACGCAGTATTTT.

The chain couples TRBV10-3 to TRBJ2-3, with unresolved D. The CDR3 runs 13 residues. The V gene lost 6 bases and the J gene lost 4 bases, with 11 bases spanning the gap. Per germline, CDR1 ENHRY and CDR2 SYGVKD. The CDR3 spells CAISPESSDTQYF. The CDR3 coding sequence is TGTGCCATCAGCCCCGAGTCATCAGATACGCAGTATTTT.

V is TRBV28 and J is TRBJ2-7; 10 positions match TRBD1. V dropped 5 bases and J dropped 6; count of bases not matched to a gene: 7. The germline V gene encodes CDR1 MDHEN and CDR2 SYDVKM. CDR3 length equals 14 residues. DNA of the CDR3: TGTGCCAGCAGTCCCCCGGGACAGGGGTCCGAGCAGTACTTC. As protein: CASSPPGQGSEQYF.

This clone was observed a few times. The rearrangement joins TRBV4-3 to TRBJ1-4; 7 nucleotides line up with TRBD1. CDR3 length: 16 residues. The ends lost 0 bases at V and 4 bases at J; junction bases unmatched: 5. CDR1 and CDR2 from the germline V gene are LGHNA and YSLEER. The CDR3: CASSQDPRGRNEKLFF. CDR3 coding DNA: TGCGCCAGCAGCCAAGATCCAAGGGGGCGTAATGAAAAACTGTTTTTT.

The V gene is TRBV25-1, the J gene TRBJ2-2, with D maybe TRBD1 (6 bases). Looked up from germline, CDR1 is MGHDK and CDR2 is SYGVNS. The CDR3 runs to 16 residues. V shed 10 bases and J shed 6 bases, with 24 bases lying between them. The CDR3 bases are TGTGCCACCTCCCGCCAGACAGGACATGGTTCCGGGGAGCTGTTTTTT. Translating it yields CATSRQTGHGSGELFF. Using reference TRBV25-1 and TRBJ2-2 for the parts outside the CDR3, the full variable domain is EADIYQTPRYLVIGTGKKITLECSQTMGHDKMYWYQQDPGMELHLIHYSYGVNSTEKGDLSSESTVSRIRTEHFPLTLESARPSHTSQYLCATSRQTGHGSGELFFGEGSRLTVL.

The V gene is TRBV7-2, the J gene TRBJ2-3, with 14 bases lining up with TRBD2. Germline V CDR1 and CDR2: SGHTA, FQGNSA. This CDR3 contains 17 residues. V shed 0 bases and J 4 bases; nucleotides not matched to a gene: 3. In nucleotides, the CDR3 is TGTGCCAGCAGCTTAGCAGGGACTAGCGGGAGCGCAGATACGCAGTATTTT. It codes for CASSLAGTSGSADTQYF.

To note about this clone: Other nucleotide sequences from this sample produce the same CDR3. The rearrangement uses TRBV7-2 and TRBJ2-2; no definite D call. CDR1 is SGHTA, CDR2 FQGNSA, per germline. The CDR3 contains 14 residues. Trimming shortened V by 3 bases and J by 1 base, and 6 bases separated the two germline ends. The chain's CDR3 is CASSLQVNTGELFF. DNA for the CDR3: TGTGCCAGCAGCTTGCAGGTGAACACCGGGGAGCTGTTTTTT.

The CDR3 sequence: CASSPRTGGGETQYF. CDR3 DNA: TGCGCCAGCAGCCCCCGGACAGGAGGGGGGGAGACCCAGTACTTC. The chain couples TRBV4-3 to TRBJ2-5, with a weak D call TRBD1 (7 bases). Trimming left V 4 bases short and J 5 bases short, with 17 bases between. Germline CDR1 and CDR2: LGHNA and YSLEER. The CDR3 sequence is 15 residues long.

The rearrangement links TRBV5-1 to TRBJ1-6, with D possibly being TRBD1 (6 bases). The V and J ends lost 0 bases and 5 bases respectively, with 12 bases between them. This CDR3 has 16 residues. The V gene's germline CDR1 is SGHRS and CDR2 YFSETQ. Here the CDR3 reads CASSLDRTDNNSPLHF. The CDR3 nucleotides read TGCGCCAGCAGCTTGGACCGGACAGACAATAATTCACCCCTCCACTTT.

J is TRBJ2-6 and V is TRBV19; weak D call: TRBD2 (5 bases). Trimming took off 3 bases at V and 3 bases at J, with 9 bases between the two ends. The CDR3 has 15 amino acids. Germline V CDR1 and CDR2: LNHDA, SQIVND (reference sequence). DNA of the CDR3: TGTGCCAGTAGTATGAACCGGGGTGGGGCCAACGTCCTGACTTTC. Its translation is CASSMNRGGANVLTF.

V is TRBV5-1 and J is TRBJ2-5, with TRBD2 as a possible D gene (5 bases). Per the germline V gene, CDR1 is SGHRS and CDR2 is YFSETQ. V lost 3 bases, J lost 2 bases, and 14 bases lay in between. The CDR3 has 15 residues. CDR3 protein: CASSSSSSGQETQYF. The CDR3 DNA reads as TGCGCCAGCAGCTCCTCGAGCAGCGGACAAGAGACCCAGTACTTC. The whole variable domain, filled in from reference TRBV5-1 and TRBJ2-5, reads KAGVTQTPRYLIKTRGQQVTLSCSPISGHRSVSWYQQTPGQGLQFLFEYFSETQRNKGNFPGRFSGRQFSNSRSEMNVSTLELGDSALYLCASSSSSSGQETQYFGPGTRLLVL.

The count of this clone is one. The DNA is omitted, as the CDR3 cannot be located on it reliably, and the CDR3 follows TCRdb's listing. The chain couples TRBV5-5 to TRBJ1-6; the D call TRBD1 from the table was never checked on the DNA. The CDR3 adds up to 16 amino acids, both ends counted. Germline V gene data show CDR1 as SGHKS and CDR2 as YYEKEE (reference sequence). The CDR3 spells CASSFRARGLNSPLHF.

The chain uses TRBV10-3 and TRBJ2-1; 13 bases fit TRBD2. Trimming at V came to 5 bases and at J to 7 bases, leaving 2 bases not matched to a gene. CDR1 ENHRY and CDR2 SYGVKD come from the germline V gene. This CDR3 is 14 amino acids long. For the CDR3, the DNA is TGTGCCATCAGTCGACTAGCGGGAGGTAATGAGCAGTTCTTC. Translating gives CAISRLAGGNEQFF.

The CDR3 DNA reads as TGCGCCAGCAGCCAAGATCTTACCCAGGGTTCACCCCCGAACACTGAAGCTTTCTTT. This encodes CASSQDLTQGSPPNTEAFF. The chain links TRBV4-3 to TRBJ1-1; a weak D match, TRBD1 (5 bases). There are 19 residues in the CDR3. V was clipped by 0 bases and J by 1 base, with 21 bases between them. The germline V gene encodes CDR1 LGHNA and CDR2 YSLEER.

Worth noting for this clone: The junction and the germline gene differ at one end; a read error may be behind it. This chain links TRBV5-4 with TRBJ2-4, with TRBD1 matching 8 bases. This CDR3 contains 15 residues. The germline V gene has CDR1 SGHNT and CDR2 YYREEE (reference sequence). The CDR3 DNA reads TGTGCCAGCAGCTTGGTCGCAGGGGGCGGGAACAGTCAGTACTTC. Translating gives CASSLVAGGGNSQYF.

This clone appeared once. The gene calls are TRBV7-2 and TRBJ2-1, with a tentative D call TRBD1 (6 bases). This CDR3 has 15 residues. Germline loops: CDR1 SGHTA, CDR2 FQGNSA. V was pared by 5 bases and J by 0 bases, with 11 bases between. The CDR3 protein is CASSPDRSSYNEQFF. The CDR3 DNA follows: TGTGCCAGCAGCCCTGACAGGAGCTCCTACAATGAGCAGTTCTTC.

This clone appeared a few times. The chain joins TRBV5-1 to TRBJ2-7; possibly TRBD1 for D (6 bases). The germline gives CDR1 SGHRS, CDR2 YFSETQ. The CDR3 totals 13 residues. Trimming cost V 5 bases and J 3 bases, with 12 bases left between them. CDR3 region: CASSQDSYYEQYF. CDR3 nucleotides: TGCGCCAGCAGTCAGGACAGCTACTACGAGCAGTACTTC.

J is TRBJ2-7 and V is TRBV7-2, with 12 bases fitting TRBD2. CDR3 length equals 16 residues. Germline V gives CDR1 SGHTA, CDR2 FQGNSA. J was trimmed by 1 base and V by 5 bases; bases with no gene match: 6. Here the CDR3 DNA reads TGTGCCAGCAGCCTGCGACTAGCGGGGGCGTCCTACGAGCAGTACTTC. Its protein product is CASSLRLAGASYEQYF.

The chain recombines TRBV13 with TRBJ2-3; 9 nucleotides agree with TRBD2. This CDR3 region has 15 residues. The V and J ends lost 5 bases and 0 bases, in that order; junction bases with no gene match: 3. Per the germline V gene, CDR1 is PRHDT and CDR2 is FYEKMQ (reference sequence). As DNA, the CDR3 is TGTGCCAGCAGCCCAACTAGCGGGAGCACAGATACGCAGTATTTT. Protein product: CASSPTSGSTDTQYF.

V and J are TRBV7-2 and TRBJ1-2, with 7 bases identical to TRBD1. Trimming at V came to 5 bases and at J to 2 bases, leaving 5 bases not matched to a gene. The CDR3 is 14 amino acids. The germline V gene has CDR1 SGHTA and CDR2 FQGNSA. In DNA form, the CDR3 reads TGTGCCAGCAGCGTCCGGACAGGCAACTATGGCTACACCTTC. Amino acids: CASSVRTGNYGYTF.

The chain is built from TRBV6-6 and TRBJ1-2, with D maybe TRBD1 (5 bases). This CDR3 has 13 amino acids. Trimming took off 6 bases at V and 7 bases at J, with 15 bases between the two ends. Germline CDR1 is MNHNY and CDR2 is SVGAGI (reference sequence). CDR3: CASSPTGKSGYTF. CDR3 in DNA: TGTGCCAGCAGCCCCACAGGAAAAAGTGGCTACACCTTC.

The chain uses TRBV14 and TRBJ2-5; possibly TRBD1 for D (5 bases). Germline CDR1 reads SGHDN; CDR2 reads FVKESK. V gave up 5 bases and J gave up 4 bases, with 5 bases separating them. The CDR3 has 11 residues. CDR3 DNA sequence: TGTGCCAGCAGCAGGGGAGAGACCCAGTACTTC. As protein: CASSRGETQYF.

V gene TRBV7-3 combines with J gene TRBJ1-5, with unresolved D. This CDR3 has 16 residues. Trimming took 1 base from V and 3 from J, leaving 13 bases between them. CDR1 is SGHTA and CDR2 is FQGTGA in the germline V gene. CDR3 in DNA: TGTGCCAGCAGCTTAAACCGGGGAGCCATCAATCAGCCCCAGCATTTT. It encodes CASSLNRGAINQPQHF.

V usage is TRBV5-4 and J usage is TRBJ1-2; 9 nucleotides align to TRBD1. In germline, CDR1 is SGHNT, CDR2 YYREEE (reference sequence). The CDR3 sequence is 15 residues long. V gave up 4 bases and J gave up 4 bases; unmatched junction bases: 8. This CDR3 is CASSPGQGAAYGYTF. The CDR3 bases are TGTGCCAGCAGCCCGGGACAGGGAGCTGCCTATGGCTACACCTTC. Full variable domain (remainder filled in from reference TRBV5-4 and TRBJ1-2): ETGVTQSPTHLIKTRGQQVTLRCSSQSGHNTVSWYQQALGQGPQFIFQYYREEENGRGNFPPRFSGLQFPNYSSELNVNALELDDSALYLCASSPGQGAAYGYTFGSGTRLTVV.

The V gene is TRBV6-1, the J gene TRBJ2-7, with TRBD1 identical over 8 bases. The CDR3 consists of 14 residues. Trimming removed 6 bases from V and 4 bases from J; junction bases left unmatched: 8. CDR1 and CDR2 from the germline V gene are MNHNS and SASEGT. CDR3 nucleotides: TGTGCCAGCAGCGATAAGGGGACAGGATACGAGCAGTACTTC. Translating gives CASSDKGTGYEQYF.

This clone was picked up one time. This chain links TRBV27 with TRBJ1-2; TRBD1 aligns across 10 bases. V was clipped by 6 bases and J by 4 bases; unmatched bases: 5. Germline V gene data show CDR1 as MNHEY and CDR2 as SMNVEV (reference sequence). The CDR3 loop spans 14 amino acids. This CDR3 is CASSPDRGPYGYTF. The CDR3 region has the DNA TGTGCCAGCAGCCCCGACAGGGGGCCCTATGGCTACACCTTC.